These 17 T cell receptor beta chains share one sample of origin, sequenced in a study of CD8+CD57+ T cells in acquired aplastic anemia. Profiling that covered TCR beta VDJ and CDR3 relied on genomic DNA as its template. One entry per CDR3 protein, called by TCRdb with MiXCR from the reads. This sample yields 200,000 to 250,000 distinct CDR3 sequences, of which less than 60% are seen a single time; 20% belongs to the top ten. An expansion of CD8+CD57+ cells by flow cytometry had been shown in patients chosen for sequencing. The sequenced material came from sorted CD4+, CD8+, or CD8+CD57+ T cells (not recorded which) from PBMCs. Receptor source: a human donor with aplastic anemia.

This clonotype was observed a few times. This could be a read error, since a much larger clone is one nucleotide away. This CDR3 is missing its conserved last phenylalanine or tryptophan, likely due to a read error. The rearrangement links TRBV9 to TRBJ2-2; D is possibly TRBD1 or TRBD2 (5 bases each). There are 16 residues in the CDR3. Trimming took 1 base from V and 1 from J, leaving 11 bases between them. Looked up from germline, CDR1 is SGDLS and CDR2 is YYNGEE. The CDR3 sequence: CASSVNVGENTGELFL. The DNA for the CDR3 is TGTGCCAGCAGCGTAAATGTGGGGGAGAACACCGGGGAGCTGTTTCTT.

This clonotype was detected ten times or more. The V and J genes are TRBV19 and TRBJ2-1, with TRBD2 as a possible D gene (6 bases). The CDR3 totals 12 residues. Per germline, CDR1 LNHDA and CDR2 SQIVND (reference sequence). V shed 3 bases and J shed 6 bases, with 6 bases lying between them. Here the CDR3 reads CASSMGGNEQFF. CDR3 nucleotide sequence: TGTGCCAGTAGTATGGGGGGCAATGAGCAGTTCTTC. Drawing the rest from reference TRBV19 and TRBJ2-1, the complete variable domain is DGGITQSPKYLFRKEGQNVTLSCEQNLNHDAMYWYRQDPGQGLRLIYYSQIVNDFQKGDIAEGYSVSREKKESFPLTVTSAQKNPTAFYLCASSMGGNEQFFGPGTRLTVL.

The table lists this clonotype with many counts. Compared with germline, one end of the junction differs, possibly owing to a read error. The chain combines TRBV6-6 with TRBJ2-7; 8 positions agree with TRBD1. Germline-derived CDR1 and CDR2 are MNHNY and SVGAGI (reference sequence). The CDR3 covers 15 residues. The CDR3 DNA is TGTGCCAGCAGTTACTCCCCAACAGGGGGTCAAGAGCGGTACTTC. It encodes CASSYSPTGGQERYF.

This clonotype has a count of ten or more. V and J are TRBV5-1 and TRBJ2-5; 7 bases map to TRBD1. The CDR3 is 14 residues long. Germline CDR1 SGHRS, CDR2 YFSETQ. V lost 2 bases, J lost 5 bases, and 6 bases stayed unmatched. DNA for the CDR3: TGCGCCAGCAGCTTCTCGGGACAGAGGGAGACCCAGTACTTC. It codes for CASSFSGQRETQYF.

This chain uses TRBV25-1 with TRBJ2-2; tentative D call: TRBD2 (5 bases). V gave up 2 bases and J gave up 1 base, with 8 bases separating them. Germline values: CDR1 MGHDK, CDR2 SYGVNS. The CDR3 runs 15 residues. CDR3 in DNA: TGTGCCAGCAGTGAAAGAGGGAAGAACACCGGGGAGCTGTTTTTT. Translating it yields CASSERGKNTGELFF.

This clonotype was observed many times. V is TRBV20-1 and J is TRBJ1-1, with D maybe TRBD1 (6 bases). The CDR3 contains 13 residues. The V end was cut by 5 bases, the J end by 1 base, with 11 bases between. Germline V gene sequence: CDR1 DFQATT, CDR2 SNEGSKA (reference sequence). The CDR3 sequence is CSALKGGNTEAFF. CDR3 in DNA: TGCAGTGCTTTGAAGGGGGGGAACACTGAAGCTTTCTTT.

This rearrangement joins TRBV20-1 to TRBJ2-3; 7 bases are a match to TRBD2. Germline CDR1 reads DFQATT; CDR2 reads SNEGSKA (reference sequence). The CDR3 is made up of 12 amino acids. Germline trimming cut 6 bases from V and 6 bases from J; bases unmatched to any gene: 6. The CDR3 bases are TGCAGTGCCCCGCGGCGGGGGGATACGCAGTATTTT. Encoded protein: CSAPRRGDTQYF.

The chain couples TRBV3-1 to TRBJ1-3; the D gene is possibly TRBD1 (5 bases). From germline, CDR1 is LGHDT and CDR2 YNNKEL (reference sequence). There are 14 residues in the CDR3. V lost 3 bases, J lost 2 bases, and 8 bases lay in between. CDR3 residues: CASSQVTAGNTIYF. CDR3 DNA sequence: TGTGCCAGCAGCCAGGTGACAGCTGGAAACACCATATATTTT.

The rearrangement links TRBV7-2 to TRBJ1-4; D is perhaps TRBD1 (5 bases). Trimming took 5 bases from V and 1 from J, leaving 26 bases between them. The length of the CDR3 is 20 residues. Germline V gene data show CDR1 as SGHTA and CDR2 as FQGNSA. The CDR3 loop is CASSPCPTRTSGGTNEKLFF. The CDR3 DNA sequence: TGTGCCAGCAGCCCCTGCCCCACACGTACTAGCGGGGGAACTAATGAAAAACTGTTTTTT. Variable domain in full (rest from reference TRBV7-2 and TRBJ1-4): GAGVSQSPSNKVTEKGKDVELRCDPISGHTALYWYRQSLGQGLEFLIYFQGNSAPDKSGLPSDRFSAERTGGSVSTLTIQRTQQEDSAVYLCASSPCPTRTSGGTNEKLFFGSGTQLSVL.

This clonotype has ten or more counts. This chain joins TRBV12-3 or TRBV12-4 and TRBJ1-3; D gene ambiguous. V was cut by 0 bases and J by 2 bases, with 8 bases left in between. The CDR3 covers 15 residues. Here the CDR3 DNA reads TGTGCCAGCAGTTTAGCTGGCGGGACTGGAAACACCATATATTTT. It is translated as CASSLAGGTGNTIYF.

This clonotype was observed many times. J is TRBJ2-1 and V is TRBV25-1; TRBD2 is a possible D gene (6 bases). This CDR3 region has 15 residues. Between the trimmed V and J ends, which lost 5 bases and 9 bases, there was a span of 20 bases. Germline lookup yields CDR1 MGHDK and CDR2 SYGVNS. CDR3 loop: CASSKEGTRSGEQFF. The CDR3 DNA sequence: TGTGCCAGCAGTAAAGAGGGGACTCGTAGTGGTGAGCAGTTCTTC. Filled out from reference TRBV25-1 and TRBJ2-1, the complete variable domain reads EADIYQTPRYLVIGTGKKITLECSQTMGHDKMYWYQQDPGMELHLIHYSYGVNSTEKGDLSSESTVSRIRTEHFPLTLESARPSHTSQYLCASSKEGTRSGEQFFGPGTRLTVL.

The chain couples TRBV7-9 to TRBJ1-2; 8 bases line up with TRBD1. Germline-derived CDR1 and CDR2 are SEHNR and FQNEAQ (reference sequence). Trimming removed 4 bases from V and 2 bases from J; junction bases left unmatched: 6. The CDR3 consists of 15 residues. The CDR3 is CASSSPGQVNYGYTF. CDR3 DNA: TGTGCCAGCAGCTCCCCGGGACAGGTCAACTATGGCTACACCTTC.

This clonotype appeared many times. The genes are TRBV25-1 and TRBJ2-1; 8 nucleotides align to TRBD2. Germline-derived CDR1 and CDR2 are MGHDK and SYGVNS. The CDR3 is 14 residues long. The J segment lost 3 bases and the V segment lost 7 bases, leaving 5 bases of the junction unmatched. CDR3 sequence reads: CASTGTSGYNEQFF. Written as DNA, the CDR3 is TGTGCCAGCACCGGAACTAGCGGCTACAATGAGCAGTTCTTC.

This clonotype was detected many times. The chain is built from TRBV14 and TRBJ2-1; D unresolved. Germline assignment: CDR1 SGHDN and CDR2 FVKESK. The CDR3 spans 18 residues. The germline V and J ends were trimmed by 1 base and 5 bases, with 21 bases remaining between them. The CDR3 loop reads CASSQVKGLSGWNNEQFF. CDR3 bases: TGTGCCAGCAGCCAAGTGAAAGGTTTGTCAGGTTGGAACAATGAGCAGTTCTTC.

This clonotype was seen many times. The chain joins TRBV6-5 to TRBJ2-7; 14 positions match TRBD2. The CDR3 runs 15 residues. V lost 6 bases, J lost 5 bases, and 6 bases stayed unmatched. Germline CDR1 MNHEY, CDR2 SVGAGI. CDR3 DNA: TGTGCCAGCAGACCCCCGGGACTAGCGGGGGACGAGCAGTACTTC. It yields the protein CASRPPGLAGDEQYF.

In the case of this clonotype: Just one base apart from a much larger clone, this may be a read error. A read error is likely, as this CDR3 ends without the conserved phenylalanine or tryptophan. The chain is built from TRBV12-3 or TRBV12-4 and TRBJ1-5; D may be TRBD1 (6 bases). Trimming took off 6 bases at V and 3 bases at J, with 15 bases between the two ends. The CDR3 has 15 amino acids. The DNA of the CDR3 is TGTGCCAGCAGCCCGCCAGGGGCGGTCAATCAGCCCCAGCATCTT. It codes for CASSPPGAVNQPQHL.

In its sample, this clonotype was seen many times. The gene calls are TRBV5-6 and TRBJ2-7, with 9 nucleotides matching TRBD1. Looked up from germline, CDR1 is SGHDT and CDR2 is YYEEEE. The V gene end was trimmed by 4 bases and the J gene end by 10 bases; junction bases not matched to a gene: 6. The CDR3 contains 12 residues. The CDR3 spells CASSLRDRVQYF. The CDR3 DNA reads TGTGCCAGCAGCCTCCGGGACAGGGTTCAGTACTTC.